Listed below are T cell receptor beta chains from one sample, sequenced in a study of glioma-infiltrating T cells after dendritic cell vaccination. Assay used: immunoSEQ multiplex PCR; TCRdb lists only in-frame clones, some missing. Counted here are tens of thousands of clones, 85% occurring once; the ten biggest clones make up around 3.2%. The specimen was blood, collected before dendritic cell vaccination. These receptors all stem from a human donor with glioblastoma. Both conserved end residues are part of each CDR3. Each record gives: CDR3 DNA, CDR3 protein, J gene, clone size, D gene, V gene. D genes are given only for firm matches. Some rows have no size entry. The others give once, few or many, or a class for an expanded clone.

cdr3_nt: TGTGCCAGCAGCTTAGTTATCGGGGGAGATACGCAGTATTTT
cdr3_aa: CASSLVIGGDTQYF
j_call: TRBJ2-3
clone_size: few
d_call: .
v_call: TRBV7-9

cdr3_nt: TGTGCCAGCAGGGGACTAGCGGGGCCTGTGAGGCAGTTCTTC
cdr3_aa: CASRGLAGPVRQFF
j_call: TRBJ2-1
clone_size: few
d_call: TRBD2
v_call: TRBV2

cdr3_nt: TGTGCCAGCAGCGTCCCCGGGACTAGCGGGTTTCACGAGCAGTACTTC
cdr3_aa: CASSVPGTSGFHEQYF
j_call: TRBJ2-7
clone_size: .
d_call: TRBD2
v_call: TRBV7-2

cdr3_nt: TGTGCTAGTGGTTCCACCACCGGGACTAGCTATACGGAGACCCAGTACTTC
cdr3_aa: CASGSTTGTSYTETQYF
j_call: TRBJ2-5
clone_size: .
d_call: TRBD2
v_call: TRBV12-5

cdr3_nt: TGTGCCAGCAGTGACGGACAGGGGACGGAGACCCAGTACTTC
cdr3_aa: CASSDGQGTETQYF
j_call: TRBJ2-5
clone_size: .
d_call: TRBD1
v_call: TRBV2

cdr3_nt: TGTGCCAGCAGCCTTACTAGATCCACAGATACGCAGTATTTT
cdr3_aa: CASSLTRSTDTQYF
j_call: TRBJ2-3
clone_size: .
d_call: .
v_call: TRBV7-2

cdr3_nt: TGTGCCAGCAGCCCAGACAGGGAGAATCAGCCCCAGCATTTT
cdr3_aa: CASSPDRENQPQHF
j_call: TRBJ1-5
clone_size: .
d_call: TRBD1
v_call: TRBV7-9

cdr3_nt: TGTGCCAGCACCTCGAGGGGGACAGTGGAATCTGAAGCTTTCTTT
cdr3_aa: CASTSRGTVESEAFF
j_call: TRBJ1-1
clone_size: .
d_call: TRBD1
v_call: TRBV7-9

cdr3_nt: TGCGCCAGCAGCCAAGACCTTACTCGAGGGACAGGGGCTGGCTACACCTTC
cdr3_aa: CASSQDLTRGTGAGYTF
j_call: TRBJ1-2
clone_size: .
d_call: TRBD1
v_call: TRBV4-3

cdr3_nt: TGTGCCAGCTCACCGCACCAGGCGGGCAATGAGCAGTTCTTC
cdr3_aa: CASSPHQAGNEQFF
j_call: TRBJ2-1
clone_size: .
d_call: .
v_call: TRBV18

cdr3_nt: TGTGCCAGCAGCCAAGATAGTAGAGGCGGCTACACCTTC
cdr3_aa: CASSQDSRGGYTF
j_call: TRBJ1-2
clone_size: .
d_call: .
v_call: TRBV14

cdr3_nt: TGTGCCAGCAGCCTAGGGGGAGTTGGATTGAGGCCCCAGCATTTT
cdr3_aa: CASSLGGVGLRPQHF
j_call: TRBJ1-5
clone_size: .
d_call: .
v_call: TRBV5-6

cdr3_nt: TGTGCCAGCAGTTACAGTCATCCTAGGTCTGGAAACACCATATATTTT
cdr3_aa: CASSYSHPRSGNTIYF
j_call: TRBJ1-3
clone_size: .
d_call: .
v_call: TRBV6-5

cdr3_nt: TGCGCCAGCAGTGAGTTAGCGGGGACTAGCACAGATACGCAGTATTTT
cdr3_aa: CASSELAGTSTDTQYF
j_call: TRBJ2-3
clone_size: .
d_call: TRBD2
v_call: TRBV10-2

cdr3_nt: TGTGCCAGCAGCTTCCGGGTTTCGTCGCAGGGGGGCTACACTGAAGCTTTCTTT
cdr3_aa: CASSFRVSSQGGYTEAFF
j_call: TRBJ1-1
clone_size: .
d_call: TRBD1
v_call: TRBV7-9

cdr3_nt: TGTGCCATCAGTGAATCAGGGAATCATCAGCCCCAGCATTTT
cdr3_aa: CAISESGNHQPQHF
j_call: TRBJ1-5
clone_size: .
d_call: .
v_call: TRBV10-3

cdr3_nt: TGCGCCAGCAGCGAGGGCGGGAGCTATGGCTACACCTTC
cdr3_aa: CASSEGGSYGYTF
j_call: TRBJ1-2
clone_size: once
d_call: .
v_call: TRBV5-1

cdr3_nt: TGTGCCAGCAGCCAAGTGGGGCTAGCGGGAGGGTCCTACAATGAGCAGTTCTTC
cdr3_aa: CASSQVGLAGGSYNEQFF
j_call: TRBJ2-1
clone_size: .
d_call: TRBD2
v_call: TRBV14

cdr3_nt: TGTGCCAGCAGCGCAGGGGCGGGGGGGCCGTTTGAGCAGTTCTTC
cdr3_aa: CASSAGAGGPFEQFF
j_call: TRBJ2-1
clone_size: once
d_call: TRBD2
v_call: TRBV7-2

cdr3_nt: TGCGCCAGCAGTGAGCCCACAGGGCCTGGCAATCAGCCCCAGCATTTT
cdr3_aa: CASSEPTGPGNQPQHF
j_call: TRBJ1-5
clone_size: .
d_call: .
v_call: TRBV10-2

cdr3_nt: TGTGCCAGAAGCGGCCGGGACAGAGACTCCTTGCTAGTAAACATTCAGTACTTC
cdr3_aa: CARSGRDRDSLLVNIQYF
j_call: TRBJ2-4
clone_size: .
d_call: TRBD1
v_call: TRBV5-3

cdr3_nt: TGTGCCAGCAGTTTCGGGGGCAATCAGCCCCAGCATTTT
cdr3_aa: CASSFGGNQPQHF
j_call: TRBJ1-5
clone_size: .
d_call: .
v_call: TRBV27

cdr3_nt: TGTGCCAGCAGTGGGACTAGCGGAGGCACCGGGGAGCTGTTTTTT
cdr3_aa: CASSGTSGGTGELFF
j_call: TRBJ2-2
clone_size: .
d_call: TRBD2
v_call: TRBV6-6

cdr3_nt: TGTGCCAGCAGCGTAGAGGTCGGGACAGGATTCTACGAGCAGTACTTC
cdr3_aa: CASSVEVGTGFYEQYF
j_call: TRBJ2-7
clone_size: .
d_call: TRBD1
v_call: TRBV9

cdr3_nt: TGCGCCAGCAGCGTACAGGGGGTGAACACTGAAGCTTTCTTT
cdr3_aa: CASSVQGVNTEAFF
j_call: TRBJ1-1
clone_size: .
d_call: TRBD1
v_call: TRBV5-1

cdr3_nt: TGTGCCAGCTCACCAGCGTTGAACACTGAAGCTTTCTTT
cdr3_aa: CASSPALNTEAFF
j_call: TRBJ1-1
clone_size: .
d_call: .
v_call: TRBV18

cdr3_nt: TGTGCCTGGAAGCCCCAATCCGGTAGGGGTAAAGGAAACACCATATATTTT
cdr3_aa: CAWKPQSGRGKGNTIYF
j_call: TRBJ1-3
clone_size: .
d_call: .
v_call: TRBV30

cdr3_nt: TGCGCCAGCAGCTTGGTGGGTGGAGTTGATCAGCCCCAGCATTTT
cdr3_aa: CASSLVGGVDQPQHF
j_call: TRBJ1-5
clone_size: .
d_call: .
v_call: TRBV5-1

cdr3_nt: TGTGCCAGCAGCCTAGCGGGGGGCTCCCAAGAGACCCAGTACTTC
cdr3_aa: CASSLAGGSQETQYF
j_call: TRBJ2-5
clone_size: .
d_call: TRBD2
v_call: TRBV9

cdr3_nt: TGTGCCAGCAGCTTAGGGCCCCCCCTTCCCGCGGCCCAGCATTTT
cdr3_aa: CASSLGPPLPAAQHF
j_call: TRBJ1-5
clone_size: few
d_call: .
v_call: TRBV7-9

cdr3_nt: TGTGCCAGCAGCGTCACAGGGGCGAACACTGAAGCTTTCTTT
cdr3_aa: CASSVTGANTEAFF
j_call: TRBJ1-1
clone_size: .
d_call: TRBD1
v_call: TRBV9

cdr3_nt: TGCGCCAGCAGCTTGGTGAGCGGGACCACAGATACGCAGTATTTT
cdr3_aa: CASSLVSGTTDTQYF
j_call: TRBJ2-3
clone_size: .
d_call: TRBD2
v_call: TRBV5-1

cdr3_nt: TGCGCCAGCAGCTCCCACGGGGGAGAGACCCAGTACTTC
cdr3_aa: CASSSHGGETQYF
j_call: TRBJ2-5
clone_size: .
d_call: .
v_call: TRBV5-1

cdr3_nt: TGTGCCAGCAGTGGACCGGGAGCAGATACGCAGTATTTT
cdr3_aa: CASSGPGADTQYF
j_call: TRBJ2-3
clone_size: .
d_call: .
v_call: TRBV2

cdr3_nt: TGCGCCAGCAGCCGGACGACGGGACTAGTTTTCGATGAGCAGTTCTTC
cdr3_aa: CASSRTTGLVFDEQFF
j_call: TRBJ2-1
clone_size: .
d_call: TRBD2
v_call: TRBV5-1

cdr3_nt: TGTGCCAGCAGCTTCGTAGACGGGGCCAAAAACATTCAGTACTTC
cdr3_aa: CASSFVDGAKNIQYF
j_call: TRBJ2-4
clone_size: .
d_call: .
v_call: TRBV5-6

cdr3_nt: TGTGCCACCGGATCCGACCTGCCGGGGGCTTTCTTT
cdr3_aa: CATGSDLPGAFF
j_call: TRBJ1-1
clone_size: .
d_call: .
v_call: TRBV28